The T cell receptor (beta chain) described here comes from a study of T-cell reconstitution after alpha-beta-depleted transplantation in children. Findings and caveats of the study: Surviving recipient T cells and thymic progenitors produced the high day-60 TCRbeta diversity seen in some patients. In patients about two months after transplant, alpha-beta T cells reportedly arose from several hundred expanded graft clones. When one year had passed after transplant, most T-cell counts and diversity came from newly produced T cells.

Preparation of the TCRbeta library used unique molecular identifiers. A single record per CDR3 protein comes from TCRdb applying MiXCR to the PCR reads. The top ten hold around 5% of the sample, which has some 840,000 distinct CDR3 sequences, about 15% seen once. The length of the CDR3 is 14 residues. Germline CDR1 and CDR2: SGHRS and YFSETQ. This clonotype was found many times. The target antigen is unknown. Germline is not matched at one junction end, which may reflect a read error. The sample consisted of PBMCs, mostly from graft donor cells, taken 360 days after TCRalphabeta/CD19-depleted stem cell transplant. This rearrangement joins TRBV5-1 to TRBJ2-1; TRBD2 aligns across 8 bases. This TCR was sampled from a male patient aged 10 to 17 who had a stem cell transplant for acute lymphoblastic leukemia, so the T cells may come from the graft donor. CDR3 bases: TGTGCCAGCAGTGGACTAGCTCCCTACAATGAGCAGTTCTTC. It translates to CASSGLAPYNEQFF.